This TCR beta chain appears in the sequencing data of a study of CD4+ T cells in melanoma. Study findings and constraints: CD8+ T cell, macrophage and B cell function reportedly correlated with neoantigen-specific CD4+ T cells. In melanoma, neoantigen-specific CD4+ T cells reportedly differed in differentiation state.

Sequencing used immunoSEQ multiplex PCR; TCRdb keeps in-frame clones, though not all of them. The sample lists 55,000 or so clones; more than 60% were seen once. This CDR3 comprises 14 residues. The germline V gene encodes CDR1 MNHEY and CDR2 SVGAGI. The V segment lost 5 bases and the J segment 3 bases; nucleotides outside the gene matches: 4. Comment on this clone: Its specificity is unknown.

The TCR sequence derives from a human donor with melanoma. The material sequenced was tumor tissue. V gene TRBV6-5 combines with J gene TRBJ2-7; the match to TRBD1 covers 10 bases. CDR3 coding DNA: TGTGCCAGCAGTCCGGGACAGGGGAACTACGAGCAGTACTTC. Translated: CASSPGQGNYEQYF.